This T cell receptor beta chain appears in the sequencing data of a study of shared clonotypes between healthy human individuals. Libraries were prepared by immunoSEQ multiplex PCR; TCRdb keeps only in-frame clonotypes and omits some of them. Here the sample spans under 1,100,000 clones, about 74% being singletons. The sequenced sample consisted of memory CD4+ T cells sorted from blood. Subset indicated: CD45RA-negative fraction. This TCR was recovered from a man between 18 and 35 years old in good health.

CDR3 DNA sequence: TGTGCCAGCAGGAGGACCTCACTAGCTTCCTACAATGAGCAGTTCTTC. This encodes CASRRTSLASYNEQFF. The rearrangement joins TRBV2 to TRBJ2-1; perhaps TRBD2 as D (6 bases). The germline V gene has CDR1 SNHLY and CDR2 FYNNEI. The CDR3 spans 16 residues. V dropped 6 bases and J dropped 1 base, with 16 bases sitting between them.